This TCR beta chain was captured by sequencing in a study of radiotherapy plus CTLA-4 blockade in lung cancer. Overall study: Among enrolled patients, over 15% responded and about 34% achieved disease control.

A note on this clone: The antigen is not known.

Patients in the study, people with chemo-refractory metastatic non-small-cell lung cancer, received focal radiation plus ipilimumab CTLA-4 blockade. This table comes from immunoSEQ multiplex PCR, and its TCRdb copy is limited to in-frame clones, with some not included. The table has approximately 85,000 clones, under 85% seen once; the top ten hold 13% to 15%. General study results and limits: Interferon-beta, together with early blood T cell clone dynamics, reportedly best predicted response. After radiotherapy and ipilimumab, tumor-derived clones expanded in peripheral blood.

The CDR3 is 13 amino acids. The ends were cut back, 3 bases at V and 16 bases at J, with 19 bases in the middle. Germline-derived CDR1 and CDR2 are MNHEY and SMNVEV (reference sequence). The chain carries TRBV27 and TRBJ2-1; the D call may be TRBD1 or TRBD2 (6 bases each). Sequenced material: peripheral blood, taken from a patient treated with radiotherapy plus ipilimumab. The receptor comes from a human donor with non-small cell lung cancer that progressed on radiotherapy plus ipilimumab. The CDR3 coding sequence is TGTGCCAGCAGTTTGTCACTCCTAGGGGGGCTTTTCTTC. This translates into CASSLSLLGGLFF.